This TCR beta chain derives from a study of blood T cell repertoires in COVID-19. Across the whole study: In each case, the material was cDNA or gDNA derived from T cells, B-cell-depleted T cells, or PBMCs.

The CDR3 spans 15 residues. V was clipped by 1 base and J by 10 bases; unmatched bases: 8. Original data processing: The authors estimated nucleated cell counts from reference gene primer amplification. Sequenced by immunoSEQ multiplex PCR; TCRdb stores in-frame clones only, minus some. V, J and clone size derive from that table, while D and trimming were established from the DNA sequence. The table records 150,000 to 200,000 clones, more than 85% of them present only once. The V call is TRBV5-3, the J call TRBJ1-6; 7 nucleotides line up with TRBD1. TRBV5-3 is reported as an ORF; its role is uncertain. This clonotype was obtained from a man aged 40-50 years with active or convalescent COVID-19. The sample consisted of peripheral blood. CDR3 in amino acids: CARSLIRGLGSPLHF. CDR3 sequence (DNA): TGTGCCAGAAGCTTGATAAGGGGGCTAGGGTCACCCCTCCACTTT.